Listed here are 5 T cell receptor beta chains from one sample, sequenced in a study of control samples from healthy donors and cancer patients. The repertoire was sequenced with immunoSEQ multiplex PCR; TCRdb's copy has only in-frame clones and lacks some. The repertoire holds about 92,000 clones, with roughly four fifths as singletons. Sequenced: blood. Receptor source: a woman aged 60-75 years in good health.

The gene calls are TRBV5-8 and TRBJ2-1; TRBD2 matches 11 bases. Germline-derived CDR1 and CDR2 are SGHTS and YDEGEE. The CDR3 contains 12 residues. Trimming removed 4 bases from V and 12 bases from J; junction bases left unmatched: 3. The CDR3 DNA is TGTGCCAGCAGCCTCACTAGCGGGGGGCAGTTCTTC. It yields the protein CASSLTSGGQFF.

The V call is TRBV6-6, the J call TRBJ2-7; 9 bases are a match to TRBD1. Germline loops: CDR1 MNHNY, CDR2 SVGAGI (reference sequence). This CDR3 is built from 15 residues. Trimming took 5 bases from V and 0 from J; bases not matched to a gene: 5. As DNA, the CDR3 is TGTGCCAGCAGTAAACAGGGGGCGAGCTCCTACGAGCAGTACTTC. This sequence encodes CASSKQGASSYEQYF.

Here the CDR3 DNA reads TGTGCCACCAGCCCAGGGACCTCCTACGAGCAGTACTTC. Amino acids: CATSPGTSYEQYF. The chain uses TRBV15 and TRBJ2-7; D possibly matches TRBD1 or TRBD2 (5 bases each). The CDR3 length is 13 residues. In germline, CDR1 is LNHNV, CDR2 YYDKDF (reference sequence). V was shortened by 5 bases and J by 0 bases, with 8 bases between the two germline ends.

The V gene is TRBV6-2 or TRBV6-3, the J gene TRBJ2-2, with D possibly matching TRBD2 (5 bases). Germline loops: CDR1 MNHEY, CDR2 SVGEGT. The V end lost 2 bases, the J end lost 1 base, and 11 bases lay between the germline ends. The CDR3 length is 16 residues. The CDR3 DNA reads TGTGCCAGCAGTTACGGTGGAGGTAGGAACACCGGGGAGCTGTTTTTT. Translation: CASSYGGGRNTGELFF.

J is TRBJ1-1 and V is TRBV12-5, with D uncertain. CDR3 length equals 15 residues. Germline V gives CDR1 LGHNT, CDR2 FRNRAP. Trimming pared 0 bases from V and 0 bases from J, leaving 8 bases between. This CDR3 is CASGLVNPMNTEAFF. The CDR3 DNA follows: TGTGCTAGTGGTTTGGTAAATCCCATGAACACTGAAGCTTTCTTT.